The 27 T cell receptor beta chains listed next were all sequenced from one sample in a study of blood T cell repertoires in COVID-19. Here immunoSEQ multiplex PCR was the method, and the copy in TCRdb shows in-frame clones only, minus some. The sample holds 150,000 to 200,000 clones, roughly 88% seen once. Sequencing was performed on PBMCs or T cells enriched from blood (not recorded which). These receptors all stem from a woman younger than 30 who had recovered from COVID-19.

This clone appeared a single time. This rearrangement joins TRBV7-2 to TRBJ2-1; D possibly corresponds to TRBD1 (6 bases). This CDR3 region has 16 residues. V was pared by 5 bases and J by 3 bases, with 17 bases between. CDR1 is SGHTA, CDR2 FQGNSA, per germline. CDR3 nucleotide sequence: TGTGCCAGCAGCGGTACCCGGGACACACACTACAATGAGCAGTTCTTC. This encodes CASSGTRDTHYNEQFF.

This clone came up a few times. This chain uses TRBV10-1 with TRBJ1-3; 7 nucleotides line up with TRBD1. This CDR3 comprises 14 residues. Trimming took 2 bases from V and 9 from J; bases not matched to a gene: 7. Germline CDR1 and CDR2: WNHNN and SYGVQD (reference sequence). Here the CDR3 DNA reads TGCGCCAGCAGTGAGACGCGACAGGGTGGCACCATATATTTT. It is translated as CASSETRQGGTIYF.

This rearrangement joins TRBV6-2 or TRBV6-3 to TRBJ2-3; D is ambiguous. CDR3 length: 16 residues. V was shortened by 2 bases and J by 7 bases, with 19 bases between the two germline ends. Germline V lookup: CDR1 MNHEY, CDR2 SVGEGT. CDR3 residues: CASSYGVSPPLNTQYF. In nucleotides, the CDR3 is TGTGCCAGCAGTTACGGAGTTAGCCCCCCTCTGAATACGCAGTATTTT.

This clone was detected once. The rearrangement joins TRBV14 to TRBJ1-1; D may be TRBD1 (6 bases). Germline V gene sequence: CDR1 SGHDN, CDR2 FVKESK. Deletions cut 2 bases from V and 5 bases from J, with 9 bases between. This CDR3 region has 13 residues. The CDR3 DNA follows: TGTGCCAGCAGCCAAATAACAGGGACTGAAGCTTTCTTT. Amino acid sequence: CASSQITGTEAFF.

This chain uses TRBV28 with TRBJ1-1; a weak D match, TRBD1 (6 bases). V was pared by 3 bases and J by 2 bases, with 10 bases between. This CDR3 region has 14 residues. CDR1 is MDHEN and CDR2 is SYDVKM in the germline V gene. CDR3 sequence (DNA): TGTGCCAGCAGTTTGCACAGGGAAAACACTGAAGCTTTCTTT. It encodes CASSLHRENTEAFF.

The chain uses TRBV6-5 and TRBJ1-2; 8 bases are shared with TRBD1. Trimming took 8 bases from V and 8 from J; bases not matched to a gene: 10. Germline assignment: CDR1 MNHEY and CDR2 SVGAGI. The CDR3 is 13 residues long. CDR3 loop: CASPIQGAGGYTF. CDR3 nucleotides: TGTGCCAGCCCAATCCAGGGGGCAGGCGGCTACACCTTC.

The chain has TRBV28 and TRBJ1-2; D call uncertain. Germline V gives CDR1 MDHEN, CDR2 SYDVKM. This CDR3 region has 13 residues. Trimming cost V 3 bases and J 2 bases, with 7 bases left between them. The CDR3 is CASSLELNYGYTF. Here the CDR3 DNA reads TGTGCCAGCAGTTTGGAACTAAACTATGGCTACACCTTC.

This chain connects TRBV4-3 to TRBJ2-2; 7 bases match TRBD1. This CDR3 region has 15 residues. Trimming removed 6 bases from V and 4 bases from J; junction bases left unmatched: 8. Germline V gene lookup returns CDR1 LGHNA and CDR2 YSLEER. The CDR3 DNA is TGCGCCAGCAGTCGCACAGGGGATGGCACCGGGGAGCTGTTTTTT. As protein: CASSRTGDGTGELFF.

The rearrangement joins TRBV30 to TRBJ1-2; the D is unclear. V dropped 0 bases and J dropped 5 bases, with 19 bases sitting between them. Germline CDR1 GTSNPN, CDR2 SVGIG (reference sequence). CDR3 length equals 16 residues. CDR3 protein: CAWSVPGIQSQYGYTF. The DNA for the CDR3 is TGTGCCTGGAGTGTACCCGGGATACAATCCCAGTATGGCTACACCTTC.

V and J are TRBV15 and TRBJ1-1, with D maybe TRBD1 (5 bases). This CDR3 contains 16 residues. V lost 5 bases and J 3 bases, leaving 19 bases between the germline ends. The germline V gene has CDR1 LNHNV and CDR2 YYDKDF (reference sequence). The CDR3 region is CATSGGLGVSYTEAFF. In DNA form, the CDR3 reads TGTGCCACCAGCGGGGGACTCGGCGTTTCGTACACTGAAGCTTTCTTT.

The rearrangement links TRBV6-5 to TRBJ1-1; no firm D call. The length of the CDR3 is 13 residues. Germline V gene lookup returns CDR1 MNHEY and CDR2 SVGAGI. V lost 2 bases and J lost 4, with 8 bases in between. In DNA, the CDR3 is TGTGCCAGCAGTTACGGAGGGAGCACTGAAGCTTTCTTT. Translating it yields CASSYGGSTEAFF.

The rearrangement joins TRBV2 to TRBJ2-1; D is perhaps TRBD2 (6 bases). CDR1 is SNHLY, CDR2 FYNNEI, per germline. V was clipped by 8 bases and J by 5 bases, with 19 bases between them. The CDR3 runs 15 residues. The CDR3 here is CASAIPLSGNNEQFF. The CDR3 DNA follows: TGTGCCAGCGCTATACCTCTTAGCGGAAACAATGAGCAGTTCTTC.

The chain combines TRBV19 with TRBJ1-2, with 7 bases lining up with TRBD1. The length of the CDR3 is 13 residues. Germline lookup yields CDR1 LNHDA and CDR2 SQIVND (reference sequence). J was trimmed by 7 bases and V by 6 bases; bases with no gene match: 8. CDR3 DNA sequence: TGTGCCAGTAGAAGAGGGGGCTTGGCTGGCTACACCTTC. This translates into CASRRGGLAGYTF.

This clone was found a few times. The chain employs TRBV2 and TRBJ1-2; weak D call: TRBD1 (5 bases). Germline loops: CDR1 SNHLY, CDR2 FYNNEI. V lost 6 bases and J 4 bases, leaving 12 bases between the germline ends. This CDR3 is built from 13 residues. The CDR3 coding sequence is TGTGCCAGCAGGGGACTGGGTACCTATGGCTACACCTTC. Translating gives CASRGLGTYGYTF.

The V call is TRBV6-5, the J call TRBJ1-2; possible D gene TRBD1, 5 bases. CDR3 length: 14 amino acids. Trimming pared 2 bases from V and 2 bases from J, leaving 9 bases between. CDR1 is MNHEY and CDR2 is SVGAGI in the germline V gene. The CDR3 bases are TGTGCCAGCAGTTACATAGCAGGGAACTATGGCTACACCTTC. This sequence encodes CASSYIAGNYGYTF.

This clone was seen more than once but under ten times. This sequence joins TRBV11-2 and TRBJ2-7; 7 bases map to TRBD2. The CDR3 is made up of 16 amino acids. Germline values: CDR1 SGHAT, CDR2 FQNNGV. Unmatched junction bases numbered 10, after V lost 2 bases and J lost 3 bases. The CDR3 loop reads CASSLITNSGFYEQYF. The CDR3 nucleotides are TGTGCCAGCAGCTTAATTACAAATAGCGGGTTCTACGAGCAGTACTTC.

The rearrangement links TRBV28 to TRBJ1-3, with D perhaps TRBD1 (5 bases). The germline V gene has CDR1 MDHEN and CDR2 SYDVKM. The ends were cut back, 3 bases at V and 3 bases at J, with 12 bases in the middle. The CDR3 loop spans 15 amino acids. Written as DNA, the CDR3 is TGTGCCAGCAGTTTGGGGGGAATAAATGGAAACACCATATATTTT. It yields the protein CASSLGGINGNTIYF. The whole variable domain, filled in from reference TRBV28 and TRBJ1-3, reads DVKVTQSSRYLVKRTGEKVFLECVQDMDHENMFWYRQDPGLGLRLIYFSYDVKMKEKGDIPEGYSVSREKKERFSLILESASTNQTSMYLCASSLGGINGNTIYFGEGSWLTVV.

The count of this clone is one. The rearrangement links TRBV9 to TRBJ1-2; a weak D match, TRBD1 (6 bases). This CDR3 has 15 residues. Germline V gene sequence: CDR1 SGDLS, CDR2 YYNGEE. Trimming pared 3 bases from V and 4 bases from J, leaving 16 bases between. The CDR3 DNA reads TGTGCCAGCAGCGAACAGGGTTGGTCGGCCTATGGCTACACCTTC. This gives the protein CASSEQGWSAYGYTF.

This CDR3 reads CAISSVGVYGYTF. Written as DNA, the CDR3 is TGTGCCATCAGCTCAGTAGGGGTCTATGGCTACACCTTC. This chain joins TRBV10-3 and TRBJ1-2; a possible D gene is TRBD1 (5 bases). The CDR3 is 13 residues long. Germline lookup yields CDR1 ENHRY and CDR2 SYGVKD. Between the trimmed V and J ends, which lost 6 bases and 4 bases, there was a span of 12 bases.

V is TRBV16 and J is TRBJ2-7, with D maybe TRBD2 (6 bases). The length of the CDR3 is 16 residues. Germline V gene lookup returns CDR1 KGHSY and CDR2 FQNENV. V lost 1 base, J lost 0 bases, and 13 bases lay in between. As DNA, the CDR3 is TGTGCCAGCAGCCAATTACATGACGGGAGCTCCTACGAGCAGTACTTC. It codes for CASSQLHDGSSYEQYF.

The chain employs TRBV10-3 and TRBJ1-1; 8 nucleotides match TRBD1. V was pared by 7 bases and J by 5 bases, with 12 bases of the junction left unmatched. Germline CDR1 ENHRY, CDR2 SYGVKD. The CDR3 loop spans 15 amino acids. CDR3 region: CAINSIGQGRTEAFF. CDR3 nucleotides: TGTGCCATCAATAGCATCGGACAGGGCCGTACTGAAGCTTTCTTT.

CDR3 sequence (DNA): TGTGCCAGCAGCCCAGGGACAGGGGATAGCTACACCTTC. The encoded protein is CASSPGTGDSYTF. This sequence joins TRBV5-6 and TRBJ1-2; 10 nucleotides agree with TRBD1. The germline V gene has CDR1 SGHDT and CDR2 YYEEEE. The CDR3 spans 13 residues. The junction had 6 bases not matched to a gene; V was cut back by 4 bases and J by 9 bases. Together with reference TRBV5-6 and TRBJ1-2, the CDR3 gives the full variable domain: DAGVTQSPTHLIKTRGQQVTLRCSPKSGHDTVSWYQQALGQGPQFIFQYYEEEERQRGNFPDRFSGHQFPNYSSELNVNALLLGDSALYLCASSPGTGDSYTFGSGTRLTVV.

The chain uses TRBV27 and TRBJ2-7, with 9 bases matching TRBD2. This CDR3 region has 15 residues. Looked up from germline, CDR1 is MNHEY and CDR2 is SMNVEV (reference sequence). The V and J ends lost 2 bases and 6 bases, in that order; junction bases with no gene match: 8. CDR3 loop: CASSLAGGTWSEQYF. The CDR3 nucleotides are TGTGCCAGCAGTTTAGCGGGGGGGACCTGGAGCGAGCAGTACTTC.

The CDR3 is CASRSDRVGQPQHF. The DNA for the CDR3 is TGTGCCAGCAGGTCTGACAGGGTCGGTCAGCCCCAGCATTTT. The chain carries TRBV28 and TRBJ1-5; 7 nucleotides agree with TRBD1. Germline values: CDR1 MDHEN, CDR2 SYDVKM. This CDR3 region has 14 residues. The trim removed 6 bases at V and 6 bases at J, leaving 8 bases unmatched.

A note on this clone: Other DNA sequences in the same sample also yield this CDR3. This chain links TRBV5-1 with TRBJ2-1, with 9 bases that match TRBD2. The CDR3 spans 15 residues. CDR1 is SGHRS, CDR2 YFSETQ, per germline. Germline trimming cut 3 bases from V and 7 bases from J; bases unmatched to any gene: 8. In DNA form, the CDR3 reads TGCGCCAGCAGCTACTTAGCGGGAGTAGGAAATGAGCAGTTCTTC. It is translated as CASSYLAGVGNEQFF.

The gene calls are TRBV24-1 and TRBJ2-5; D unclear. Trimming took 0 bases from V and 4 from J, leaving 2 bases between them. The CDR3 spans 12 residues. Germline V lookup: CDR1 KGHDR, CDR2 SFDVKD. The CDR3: CATSDLRETQYF. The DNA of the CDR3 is TGTGCCACCAGTGATTTGCGAGAGACCCAGTACTTC.

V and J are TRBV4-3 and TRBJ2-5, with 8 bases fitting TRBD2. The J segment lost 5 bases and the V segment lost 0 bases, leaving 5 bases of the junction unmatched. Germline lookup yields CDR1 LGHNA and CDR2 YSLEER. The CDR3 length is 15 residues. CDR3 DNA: TGCGCCAGCAGCCAAGAGTTCGGGGGGGTTGAGACCCAGTACTTC. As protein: CASSQEFGGVETQYF.